The rows below give T cell receptor beta chains drawn from one sample of a study of blood T cells in healthy people across ages. TCRdb ran MiXCR on the 5' RACE reads and lists one entry per CDR3 protein. The sample lists some 1 million distinct CDR3 sequences, more than 40% seen once, with under 20% in the top ten. Sequenced input: blood. Source of these receptors: an older woman in good health. Each CDR3 is given with its conserved first and last residue. D genes are given only for firm matches. Size is stated for part of the rows, as once, few or many counts, or as a class when the clone is expanded.

j_call v_call clone_size d_call cdr3_aa cdr3_nt
TRBJ2-7 TRBV9 - TRBD2 CASSWLAELPRNEQYF TGTGCCAGCAGCTGGCTAGCGGAACTACCTCGGAACGAGCAGTACTTC
TRBJ1-5 TRBV27 few - CASRGRGGMAQPQHF TGTGCCAGCAGGGGGAGGGGGGGAATGGCGCAGCCCCAGCATTTT
TRBJ2-7 TRBV25-1 - TRBD2 CASSEPGLEEQYF TGTGCCAGCAGTGAGCCGGGACTAGAAGAGCAGTACTTC
TRBJ2-3 TRBV24-1 - - CATSDSNRDTQYF TGTGCCACCAGTGACTCAAACCGAGATACGCAGTATTTT
TRBJ2-1 TRBV4-1 - - CASSQDEGGSYSEQFF TGCGCCAGCAGCCAAGACGAAGGGGGTTCCTACAGTGAGCAGTTCTTC
TRBJ2-7 TRBV15 - - CATSSNPIAMSYEQYF TGTGCCACCAGCAGCAACCCAATAGCGATGTCATACGAGCAGTACTTC
TRBJ2-3 TRBV14 - TRBD2 CASSPLGLAGAADTQYF TGTGCCAGCAGCCCCTTGGGACTAGCGGGAGCGGCAGATACGCAGTATTTT
TRBJ2-3 TRBV7-9 - - CASSFPYSDTQYF TGTGCCAGCAGCTTCCCATACTCCGATACGCAGTATTTT
TRBJ2-7 TRBV4-1 - - CASSQEGAPYEQYF TGCGCCAGCAGCCAGGAGGGGGCCCCCTACGAGCAGTACTTC
TRBJ2-1 TRBV7-3 - - CASSLRGAGMTSYNEQFF TGTGCCAGCAGCCTACGGGGGGCGGGGATGACTTCGTACAATGAGCAGTTCTTC
TRBJ2-3 TRBV6-5 few - CASSYSDTSTDTQYF TGTGCCAGCAGTTACAGTGATACTAGCACAGATACGCAGTATTTT